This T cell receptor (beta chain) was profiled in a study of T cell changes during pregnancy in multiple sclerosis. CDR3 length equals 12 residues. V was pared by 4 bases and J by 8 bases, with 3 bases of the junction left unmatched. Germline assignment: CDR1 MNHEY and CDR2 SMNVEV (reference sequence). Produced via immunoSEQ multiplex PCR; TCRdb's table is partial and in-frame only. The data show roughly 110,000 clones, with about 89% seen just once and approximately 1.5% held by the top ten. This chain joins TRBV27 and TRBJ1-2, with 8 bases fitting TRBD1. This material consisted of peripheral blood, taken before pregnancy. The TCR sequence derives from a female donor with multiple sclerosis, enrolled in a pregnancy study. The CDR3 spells CASSSNRGGYTF. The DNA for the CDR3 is TGTGCCAGCAGTTCAAACAGGGGGGGCTACACCTTC.